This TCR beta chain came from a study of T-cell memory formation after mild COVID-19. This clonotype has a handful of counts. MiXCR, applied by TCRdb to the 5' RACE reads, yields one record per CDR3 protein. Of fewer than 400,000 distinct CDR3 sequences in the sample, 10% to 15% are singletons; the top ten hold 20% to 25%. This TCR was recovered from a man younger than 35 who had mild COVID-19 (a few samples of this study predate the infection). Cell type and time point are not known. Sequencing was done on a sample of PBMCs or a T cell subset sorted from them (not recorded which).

This CDR3 is CSARAIGQVHWGARTGELFF. CDR3 bases: TGCAGTGCTAGAGCGATAGGACAGGTCCACTGGGGGGCACGAACCGGGGAGCTGTTTTTT. The chain combines TRBV20-1 with TRBJ2-2, with D maybe TRBD1 (7 bases). From germline, CDR1 is DFQATT and CDR2 SNEGSKA (reference sequence). Trimming took off 1 base at V and 5 bases at J, with 29 bases between the two ends. The CDR3 length is 20 residues.